This entry concerns a single T cell receptor (beta chain). These data originate in a study of blood T cell repertoires in COVID-19. Study context: The United States, Italy and Spain supplied acute and convalescent COVID-19 samples. The analysed material was cDNA or gDNA that came from T cells, B-cell-depleted T cells, or PBMCs.

In the authors' workflow: The assay estimated nucleated cells by amplifying reference gene primers. TCRdb's table, derived via immunoSEQ multiplex PCR, lists solely in-frame clones and lacks some. V and J calls and clone size follow that table, whereas D and trimming were derived from the DNA. The table has 300,000 to 400,000 clones, around 90% seen once. The CDR3 runs 15 residues. Trimming stripped 8 bases from V and 1 base from J, with 15 bases between. Per the germline V gene, CDR1 is SNHLY and CDR2 is FYNNEI. What was sequenced was peripheral blood. The TCR was taken from a human donor in a cohort sampled during active COVID-19. The chain links TRBV2 to TRBJ1-5, with a tentative D call TRBD1 (5 bases). The CDR3 DNA follows: TGTGCCAGCGAAGAAAGTGGGGGGAGCAATCAGCCCCAGCATTTT. Amino acid sequence: CASEESGGSNQPQHF. Full variable domain (missing parts from reference TRBV2 and TRBJ1-5): EPEVTQTPSHQVTQMGQEVILRCVPISNHLYFYWYRQILGQKVEFLVSFYNNEISEKSEIFDDQFSVERPDGSNFTLKIRSTKLEDSAMYFCASEESGGSNQPQHFGDGTRLSIL.